This T cell receptor beta chain was recorded in a study of T cell changes during pregnancy in multiple sclerosis. CDR1 LGHNA and CDR2 YNFKEQ come from the germline V gene. The junction had 2 bases not matched to a gene; V was cut back by 1 base and J by 5 bases. The CDR3 is made up of 14 amino acids. The protocol was immunoSEQ multiplex PCR, while the TCRdb copy is restricted to in-frame clones and leaves out a portion. Counted here are around 88,000 clones, 85% to 95% occurring once; the ten biggest clones make up about 3%. The J gene is TRBJ2-1, the V gene TRBV4-2; 7 bases fit TRBD1. The sequencing used peripheral blood, collected in the first trimester of pregnancy. The TCR was taken from a female donor with multiple sclerosis, enrolled in a pregnancy study. The CDR3 DNA reads as TGTGCCAGCAGCCAAGCAGGGGGAGACAATGAGCAGTTCTTC. Protein sequence: CASSQAGGDNEQFF.